The T cell receptor beta chain described here comes from a study of identical twins. TCRdb reprocessed the 5' RACE reads via MiXCR and lists one record per CDR3 protein. The sample includes approximately 1.8 million distinct CDR3 sequences, around a third seen only once; the top ten take 0.27%. This CDR3 spans 14 amino acids. Germline V gene data show CDR1 as SNHLY and CDR2 as FYNNEI. The V and J ends lost 3 bases and 0 bases respectively, with 8 bases between them. Sequencing input: cord blood. This rearrangement joins TRBV2 to TRBJ1-1; tentative D call: TRBD1 (6 bases). This receptor was taken from a newborn girl in good health. CDR3 nucleotides: TGTGCCAGCAGTGAGGGACACTTGAACACTGAAGCTTTCTTT. The encoded protein is CASSEGHLNTEAFF.